The 24 T cell receptor beta chains below all came from one sample that was sequenced in a study of T cell changes during pregnancy in multiple sclerosis. Libraries were prepared by immunoSEQ multiplex PCR; TCRdb keeps only in-frame clonotypes and omits some of them. The profile shows approximately 44,000 clones, 90% of them singletons. The input for sequencing was CD8+ T cells from peripheral blood mononuclear cells, taken in the third trimester of pregnancy. Receptors originate from a female donor with multiple sclerosis, enrolled in a pregnancy study.

This chain joins TRBV5-1 and TRBJ2-7; tentatively, D is TRBD2 (5 bases). V lost 2 bases, J lost 4 bases, and 10 bases lay in between. CDR1 is SGHRS and CDR2 is YFSETQ in the germline V gene. The CDR3 is 13 residues long. CDR3: CASSFRTGYEQYF. The CDR3 DNA reads as TGCGCCAGCAGCTTTAGAACGGGGTACGAGCAGTACTTC.

The V gene is TRBV11-2, the J gene TRBJ1-1; possibly TRBD1 for D (5 bases). The V gene's germline CDR1 is SGHAT and CDR2 FQNNGV. Trimming cost V 7 bases and J 4 bases, with 13 bases left between them. This CDR3 has 13 residues. CDR3 protein: CASTTGNPTEAFF. The CDR3, as DNA: TGTGCCAGCACCACAGGAAATCCCACTGAAGCTTTCTTT.

The genes are TRBV13 and TRBJ1-2; 7 nucleotides line up with TRBD1. Per germline, CDR1 PRHDT and CDR2 FYEKMQ (reference sequence). The CDR3 runs to 14 residues. With V trimmed by 5 bases and J by 0 bases, 3 bases remained unmatched. CDR3 nucleotide sequence: TGTGCCAGCAGCACACAGGGGACTAACTATGGCTACACCTTC. It encodes CASSTQGTNYGYTF.

The V call is TRBV30, the J call TRBJ2-1; D not resolved. CDR3 length equals 14 residues. CDR1 and CDR2 (germline): GTSNPN, SVGIG (reference sequence). Deletions cut 0 bases from V and 8 bases from J, with 14 bases between. In nucleotides, the CDR3 is TGTGCCTGGAGTGTACTTTTGACGGCGGATGAGCAGTTCTTC. Its translation: CAWSVLLTADEQFF.

CDR3 protein: CSVYLQGNEQFF. The CDR3 coding sequence is TGCAGCGTTTACTTACAGGGCAATGAGCAGTTCTTC. The V call is TRBV29-1, the J call TRBJ2-1; D perhaps matches TRBD1 (6 bases). The germline CDR1 and CDR2 sequences are SQVTM and ANQGSEA. This CDR3 comprises 12 residues. The V and J ends lost 5 bases and 6 bases respectively, with 11 bases between them.

CDR3 in DNA: TGTGCCAGCAGTTACTCGGCAGGGGGTTACGAGCAGTACTTC. Amino acid sequence: CASSYSAGGYEQYF. The V and J genes are TRBV6-6 and TRBJ2-7; 7 nucleotides line up with TRBD1. The V gene end was trimmed by 0 bases and the J gene end by 4 bases; junction bases not matched to a gene: 3. The CDR3 covers 14 residues. Germline CDR1 is MNHNY and CDR2 is SVGAGI (reference sequence).

The rearrangement uses TRBV11-1 and TRBJ2-1, with 10 bases fitting TRBD2. The V gene's germline CDR1 is SGHAT and CDR2 FQDESV (reference sequence). CDR3 length: 15 amino acids. J was trimmed by 4 bases and V by 5 bases; bases with no gene match: 5. CDR3: CASSTGLAEYNEQFF. The CDR3 nucleotides are TGTGCCAGCAGCACAGGACTAGCGGAATACAATGAGCAGTTCTTC.

The chain links TRBV6-5 to TRBJ2-5, with TRBD1 matching over 9 bases. V shed 0 bases, J shed 4 bases, and the junction held 3 bases outside the gene matches. The CDR3 runs to 15 residues. Germline-derived CDR1 and CDR2 are MNHEY and SVGAGI. The CDR3 DNA reads as TGTGCCAGCAGTTACTCACAGGGGGCTGGAGAGACCCAGTACTTC. It specifies CASSYSQGAGETQYF.

The chain uses TRBV15 and TRBJ2-3; D possibly corresponds to TRBD2 (5 bases). Germline CDR1 is LNHNV and CDR2 is YYDKDF (reference sequence). The CDR3 extends over 15 amino acids. The V gene lost 3 bases and the J gene lost 1 base, with 11 bases spanning the gap. The CDR3 sequence is CATSSSGYRTDTQYF. In nucleotides, the CDR3 is TGTGCCACCAGCAGCAGCGGTTATCGCACAGATACGCAGTATTTT.

The count of this clone is one. The CDR3 bases are TGTGCCAGCAGCTTAGTTGGCGGGAGGGCCTATGAGACCCAGTACTTC. Translated, it gives CASSLVGGRAYETQYF. This rearrangement joins TRBV7-2 to TRBJ2-5, with 9 bases aligning to TRBD2. With 1 base clipped from V and 5 bases from J, the junction kept 8 bases outside the gene matches. Germline lookup yields CDR1 SGHTA and CDR2 FQGNSA. There are 16 residues in the CDR3.

The rearrangement joins TRBV27 to TRBJ1-5, with D possibly being TRBD1 (6 bases). V lost 3 bases to trimming and J lost 4 bases, with 13 bases between them. CDR3 length equals 15 residues. CDR1 is MNHEY, CDR2 SMNVEV, per germline (reference sequence). CDR3 in amino acids: CASSFGGGANQPQHF. The CDR3 DNA reads as TGTGCCAGCAGTTTCGGTGGGGGGGCAAATCAGCCCCAGCATTTT.

J is TRBJ2-1 and V is TRBV16; D is uncertain. Germline lookup yields CDR1 KGHSY and CDR2 FQNENV. This CDR3 spans 13 amino acids. V shed 0 bases and J shed 4 bases, with 4 bases lying between them. CDR3 in amino acids: CASSQSEYNEQFF. CDR3 bases: TGTGCCAGCAGCCAATCGGAGTACAATGAGCAGTTCTTC. Full variable domain (outside the CDR3, taken from reference TRBV16 and TRBJ2-1): GEEVAQTPKHLVRGEGQKAKLYCAPIKGHSYVFWYQQVLKNEFKFLISFQNENVFDETGMPKERFSAKCLPNSPCSLEIQATKLEDSAVYFCASSQSEYNEQFFGPGTRLTVL.

The chain has TRBV6-4 and TRBJ2-7; 7 bases are shared with TRBD1. Unmatched junction bases numbered 7, after V lost 5 bases and J lost 0 bases. The germline V gene encodes CDR1 MRHNA and CDR2 SNTAGT. This CDR3 is 15 amino acids long. This CDR3 is CASSPEGQSSYEQYF. The CDR3 DNA reads TGTGCCAGCAGTCCCGAGGGACAGAGCTCCTACGAGCAGTACTTC.

V gene TRBV7-9 combines with J gene TRBJ1-6; D gene uncertain. V gave up 2 bases and J gave up 12 bases, with 14 bases separating them. The length of the CDR3 is 14 residues. CDR1 SEHNR and CDR2 FQNEAQ come from the germline V gene (reference sequence). CDR3 coding DNA: TGTGCCAGCAGCTTACCCGGGGTCCTTCGACCCCTCCACTTT. As protein: CASSLPGVLRPLHF.

The rearrangement joins TRBV7-8 to TRBJ1-1; D is ambiguous. Trimming cost V 4 bases and J 3 bases, with 15 bases left between them. This CDR3 has 15 amino acids. Germline loops: CDR1 SGHVS, CDR2 FQNEAQ. The CDR3 bases are TGTGCCAGCAGCTCAGCTTGGTTATCGGACACTGAAGCTTTCTTT. It encodes CASSSAWLSDTEAFF. The entire variable domain, with the rest obtained from reference TRBV7-8 and TRBJ1-1, is as follows: GAGVSQSPRYKVAKRGQDVALRCDPISGHVSLFWYQQALGQGPEFLTYFQNEAQLDKSGLPSDRFFAERPEGSVSTLKIQRTQQEDSAVYLCASSSAWLSDTEAFFGQGTRLTVV.

CDR3: CSGVEGYEQYF. DNA for the CDR3: TGCAGCGGGGTTGAGGGATACGAGCAGTACTTC. The chain links TRBV29-1 to TRBJ2-7, with TRBD2 as a possible D gene (5 bases). Germline assignment: CDR1 SQVTM and CDR2 ANQGSEA. This CDR3 is 11 amino acids long. The germline V and J ends were trimmed by 7 bases and 4 bases, with 11 bases remaining between them.

The rearrangement uses TRBV7-8 and TRBJ2-1, with TRBD1 matching 8 bases. The V gene's germline CDR1 is SGHVS and CDR2 FQNEAQ. V was clipped by 5 bases and J by 5 bases; unmatched bases: 8. The CDR3 runs 15 residues. CDR3 nucleotide sequence: TGTGCCAGCAGCCTCATTGACAGGGGCCACAATGAGCAGTTCTTC. Encoded protein: CASSLIDRGHNEQFF.

The V and J genes are TRBV7-8 and TRBJ2-7, with 7 bases aligning to TRBD2. Germline trimming cut 3 bases from V and 3 bases from J; bases unmatched to any gene: 8. Germline V lookup: CDR1 SGHVS, CDR2 FQNEAQ. The CDR3 spans 15 residues. This CDR3 is CASSLEGTTFYEQYF. CDR3 DNA sequence: TGTGCCAGCAGCTTGGAGGGGACTACGTTCTACGAGCAGTACTTC.

The V call is TRBV29-1, the J call TRBJ1-1; no definite D call. The germline V and J ends were trimmed by 7 bases and 7 bases, with 19 bases remaining between them. Germline V gives CDR1 SQVTM, CDR2 ANQGSEA. The CDR3 runs to 13 residues. The CDR3 nucleotides read TGCAGCGGGCGGGTTGGGGTAAAGAGTGAAGCTTTCTTT. Protein: CSGRVGVKSEAFF.

The rearrangement links TRBV11-1 to TRBJ2-3; TRBD2 agrees at 10 bases. The junction had 6 bases not matched to a gene; V was cut back by 1 base and J by 2 bases. CDR1 is SGHAT and CDR2 is FQDESV in the germline V gene (reference sequence). There are 17 residues in the CDR3. CDR3 DNA sequence: TGTGCCAGCAGCTTAGTCCTAGCGGGAGATTACACAGATACGCAGTATTTT. Protein product: CASSLVLAGDYTDTQYF.

The chain employs TRBV19 and TRBJ2-5; D perhaps matches TRBD1 (5 bases). The CDR3 is made up of 14 amino acids. V lost 5 bases and J lost 2, with 12 bases in between. In germline, CDR1 is LNHDA, CDR2 SQIVND (reference sequence). As DNA, the CDR3 is TGTGCCAGTAGTCCCCGACAGATGCAAGAGACCCAGTACTTC. Its protein product is CASSPRQMQETQYF.

This clone was recorded only once. The genes are TRBV6-6 and TRBJ2-7; D gene unclear. The CDR3 runs 14 residues. The germline CDR1 and CDR2 sequences are MNHNY and SVGAGI (reference sequence). Trimming cost V 2 bases and J 0 bases, with 8 bases left between them. The CDR3 loop is CASSYVISSYEQYF. The DNA of the CDR3 is TGTGCCAGCAGTTACGTTATTTCCTCCTACGAGCAGTACTTC.

V gene TRBV18 combines with J gene TRBJ2-7; 7 positions match TRBD1. Trimming removed 4 bases from V and 0 bases from J; junction bases left unmatched: 18. Germline CDR1 KGHSH, CDR2 LQKENI. The CDR3 has 19 amino acids. The CDR3 DNA sequence: TGTGCCAGCTCACGGGGCCGGGACAGCGCCATATTATACTCCTACGAGCAGTACTTC. It yields the protein CASSRGRDSAILYSYEQYF.

This chain joins TRBV7-9 and TRBJ2-7; D remains unclear. CDR1 and CDR2 from the germline V gene are SEHNR and FQNEAQ (reference sequence). This CDR3 has 12 amino acids. V lost 0 bases and J 7 bases, leaving 7 bases between the germline ends. CDR3 nucleotide sequence: TGTGCCAGCAGCTTAGCCAGCGTGGAGCAGTACTTC. As protein: CASSLASVEQYF.